This T cell receptor beta chain derives from a study of blood T cell repertoires in COVID-19. Here immunoSEQ multiplex PCR was the method, and the copy in TCRdb shows in-frame clones only, minus some. The sample consists of fewer than 30,000 clones, more than 80% of them appearing once. The receptor was isolated from a man aged 60 to 75 with acute or convalescent COVID-19. The sequenced sample consisted of peripheral blood.

The CDR3 reads CASSRTGTVIELGEQYF. The CDR3 DNA sequence: TGTGCCAGCAGCCGAACAGGGACCGTAATCGAGCTTGGCGAGCAGTACTTC. V usage is TRBV3-1 (or the pseudogene TRBV3-2) and J usage is TRBJ2-7, with a tentative D call TRBD1 (6 bases). CDR1 is LGHDT and CDR2 is YNNKEL in the germline V gene (reference sequence). The V end was cut by 4 bases, the J end by 6 bases, with 25 bases between. This CDR3 is 17 amino acids long.